Shown below are 16 T cell receptor beta chains from a single sample sequenced in a study of cytomegalovirus exposure and HLA in healthy donors (dated 2017 in TCRdb). Library preparation was by the immunoSEQ multiplex PCR assay. For the multiplex PCR, a mixture combining 60 forward primers for TCR Vbeta segments and 13 reverse primers for TCR Jbeta segments was used. Not all clones reach the TCRdb copy of this immuneACCESS table, which keeps in-frame sequences only. Checked studies attribute under half of the gap to unresolved V genes and leave the rest unexplained. Counted in this sample were 140,000 to 150,000 clones; about 73% of them appeared once. Clones ranked in the top ten supply about 2.9% of the sample. What was sequenced was PBMCs. The source is a man in his forties in good health and CMV-seropositive.

The chain joins TRBV5-4 to TRBJ2-7; 11 nucleotides line up with TRBD2. Unmatched junction bases numbered 8, after V lost 2 bases and J lost 7 bases. This CDR3 has 15 amino acids. From germline, CDR1 is SGHNT and CDR2 YYREEE (reference sequence). The CDR3 region is CASSFNSGRGDEQYF. In DNA, the CDR3 is TGTGCCAGCAGCTTCAATAGCGGGAGGGGGGATGAGCAGTACTTC.

The gene calls are TRBV7-6 and TRBJ1-1, with D hard to call. Germline CDR1 reads SGHVS; CDR2 reads FNYEAQ. The V and J ends lost 5 bases and 1 base respectively, with 8 bases between them. This CDR3 has 13 residues. The CDR3 reads CASSIRRNTEAFF. The CDR3 DNA is TGTGCCAGCAGCATCAGGCGGAACACTGAAGCTTTCTTT.

The V gene is TRBV6-1, the J gene TRBJ2-3; 10 bases map to TRBD2. V lost 7 bases and J lost 4; bases outside the gene matches: 5. The germline CDR1 and CDR2 sequences are MNHNS and SASEGT. CDR3 length: 14 residues. This chain's CDR3 is CASTEREGPDTQYF. CDR3 nucleotide sequence: TGTGCCAGCACGGAGCGGGAGGGCCCAGATACGCAGTATTTT.

V is TRBV6-5 and J is TRBJ1-1; D is uncertain. The CDR3 contains 15 residues. In germline, CDR1 is MNHEY, CDR2 SVGAGI. Between the trimmed V and J ends, which lost 0 bases and 2 bases, there was a span of 10 bases. The CDR3 DNA sequence: TGTGCCAGCAGTTACTCGGCAGGCATCAACACTGAAGCTTTCTTT. Translated, it gives CASSYSAGINTEAFF.

V is TRBV2 and J is TRBJ1-3, with D unclear. Trimming pared 0 bases from V and 5 bases from J, leaving 11 bases between. Germline CDR1 is SNHLY and CDR2 is FYNNEI. The CDR3 covers 15 residues. CDR3 region: CASSEALQKRNTIYF. The CDR3 DNA follows: TGTGCCAGCAGTGAAGCGCTTCAGAAAAGAAACACCATATATTTT.

The chain has TRBV10-3 and TRBJ1-1; D may be TRBD1 (5 bases). Trimming removed 5 bases from V and 0 bases from J, with 19 bases in between. This CDR3 has 17 residues. The germline V gene encodes CDR1 ENHRY and CDR2 SYGVKD. The CDR3 DNA follows: TGTGCCATCAGTTCCCCTCCAGGGTTGGGCATGAACACTGAAGCTTTCTTT. It specifies CAISSPPGLGMNTEAFF.

In this sample, this clone turned up a few times. J is TRBJ1-4 and V is TRBV29-1, with a tentative D call TRBD1 (5 bases). CDR1 and CDR2 from the germline V gene are SQVTM and ANQGSEA. The CDR3 length is 14 residues. V gave up 6 bases and J gave up 4 bases, with 15 bases separating them. The CDR3 DNA reads TGCAGCGTAGTAAGGGGCAGTTTTAATGAAAAACTGTTTTTT. Its translation: CSVVRGSFNEKLFF.

The chain uses TRBV18 and TRBJ1-1; the D gene is possibly TRBD1 (6 bases). The ends were cut back, 6 bases at V and 4 bases at J, with 21 bases in the middle. Germline CDR1 KGHSH, CDR2 LQKENI. The CDR3 runs 16 residues. CDR3 sequence: CASSPGAGVSVTEAFF. The CDR3 DNA sequence: TGTGCCAGCTCCCCCGGGGCAGGGGTTTCGGTCACTGAAGCTTTCTTT. Filled out from reference TRBV18 and TRBJ1-1, the complete variable domain reads NAGVMQNPRHLVRRRGQEARLRCSPMKGHSHVYWYRQLPEEGLKFMVYLQKENIIDESGMPKERFSAEFPKEGPSILRIQQVVRGDSAAYFCASSPGAGVSVTEAFFGQGTRLTVV.

The chain joins TRBV28 to TRBJ1-1; no definite D call. CDR3 size: 12 residues. Trimming cost V 3 bases and J 3 bases, with 5 bases left between them. Per germline, CDR1 MDHEN and CDR2 SYDVKM. DNA for the CDR3: TGTGCCAGCAGTTTCATTGACACTGAAGCTTTCTTT. It translates to CASSFIDTEAFF.

This chain connects TRBV7-2 to TRBJ1-4, with TRBD1 identical over 9 bases. The CDR3 length is 14 residues. V lost 4 bases, J lost 6 bases, and 3 bases stayed unmatched. The germline V gene encodes CDR1 SGHTA and CDR2 FQGNSA. The DNA for the CDR3 is TGTGCCAGCAGCTCCCGGACAGGGGATGAAAAACTGTTTTTT. The encoded protein is CASSSRTGDEKLFF.

The chain carries TRBV19 and TRBJ2-3; possible D gene TRBD1, 6 bases. The length of the CDR3 is 13 residues. Germline V lookup: CDR1 LNHDA, CDR2 SQIVND (reference sequence). V lost 7 bases to trimming and J lost 5 bases, with 13 bases between them. Here the CDR3 reads CASTQGQIDTQYF. CDR3 coding DNA: TGTGCCAGTACCCAAGGACAGATAGATACGCAGTATTTT.

V usage is TRBV5-1 and J usage is TRBJ1-2, with TRBD1 matching 11 bases. The CDR3 is 14 amino acids. V lost 4 bases, J lost 7 bases, and 6 bases stayed unmatched. CDR1 is SGHRS, CDR2 YFSETQ, per germline. The CDR3: CASSLSGTGGGYTF. CDR3 coding DNA: TGCGCCAGCAGCCTCTCCGGGACAGGGGGTGGCTACACCTTC.

This chain uses TRBV7-9 with TRBJ2-7; TRBD2 aligns across 8 bases. There are 14 residues in the CDR3. The junction had 4 bases not matched to a gene; V was cut back by 4 bases and J by 2 bases. CDR1 SEHNR and CDR2 FQNEAQ come from the germline V gene (reference sequence). CDR3 region: CASSWGGGTYEQYF. The CDR3 nucleotides read TGTGCCAGCAGCTGGGGCGGGGGGACCTACGAGCAGTACTTC.

The rearrangement joins TRBV27 to TRBJ2-5, with a weak D call TRBD2 (5 bases). Trimming stripped 6 bases from V and 4 bases from J, with 9 bases between. Germline V gene lookup returns CDR1 MNHEY and CDR2 SMNVEV (reference sequence). This CDR3 spans 12 amino acids. The CDR3: CASRSGVETQYF. The CDR3 region has the DNA TGTGCCAGCAGGTCCGGGGTAGAGACCCAGTACTTC.

This clone was counted between two and nine times. The chain recombines TRBV6-4 with TRBJ2-1; D may be TRBD2 (5 bases). Germline loops: CDR1 MRHNA, CDR2 SNTAGT. The CDR3 has 13 amino acids. Deletions cut 0 bases from V and 9 bases from J, with 9 bases between. CDR3 sequence: CASSDSDEGEQFF. For the CDR3, the DNA is TGTGCCAGCAGTGACTCTGACGAGGGTGAGCAGTTCTTC.

This chain connects TRBV27 to TRBJ2-7; D not resolved. V shed 0 bases and J shed 0 bases, with 12 bases lying between them. The CDR3 spans 16 residues. Germline assignment: CDR1 MNHEY and CDR2 SMNVEV (reference sequence). CDR3 coding DNA: TGTGCCAGCAGTTTATCTGGCAGTCTCCTCTCCTACGAGCAGTACTTC. It yields the protein CASSLSGSLLSYEQYF.